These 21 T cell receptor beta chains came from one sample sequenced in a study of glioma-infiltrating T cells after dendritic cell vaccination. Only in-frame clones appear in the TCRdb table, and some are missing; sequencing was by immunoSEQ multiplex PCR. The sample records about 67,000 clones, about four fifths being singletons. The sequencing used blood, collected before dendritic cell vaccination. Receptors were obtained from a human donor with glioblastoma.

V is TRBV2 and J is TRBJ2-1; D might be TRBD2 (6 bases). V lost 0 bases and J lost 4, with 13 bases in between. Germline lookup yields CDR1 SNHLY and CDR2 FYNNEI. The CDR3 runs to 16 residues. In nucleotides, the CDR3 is TGTGCCAGCAGTGAAGCTGGCGGGGACGGGTACAATGAGCAGTTCTTC. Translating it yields CASSEAGGDGYNEQFF.

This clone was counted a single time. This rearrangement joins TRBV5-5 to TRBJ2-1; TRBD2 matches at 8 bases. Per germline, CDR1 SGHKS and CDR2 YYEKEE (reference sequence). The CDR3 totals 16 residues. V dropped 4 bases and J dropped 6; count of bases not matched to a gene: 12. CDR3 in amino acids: CASSPSGGLTTNEQFF. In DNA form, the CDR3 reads TGTGCCAGCAGCCCCTCGGGGGGGCTAACGACCAATGAGCAGTTCTTC.

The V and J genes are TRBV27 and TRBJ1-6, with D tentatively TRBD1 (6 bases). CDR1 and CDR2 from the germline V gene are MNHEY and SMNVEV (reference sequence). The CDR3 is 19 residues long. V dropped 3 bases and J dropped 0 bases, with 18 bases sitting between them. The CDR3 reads CASSFRNGQPSSYNSPLHF. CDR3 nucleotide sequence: TGTGCCAGCAGTTTTAGGAACGGACAGCCAAGCTCCTATAATTCACCCCTCCACTTT.

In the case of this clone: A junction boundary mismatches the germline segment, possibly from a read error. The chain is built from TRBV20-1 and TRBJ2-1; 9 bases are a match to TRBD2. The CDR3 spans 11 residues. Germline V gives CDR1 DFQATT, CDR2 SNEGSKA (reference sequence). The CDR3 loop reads CRASGVNEQFF. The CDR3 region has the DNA TGCAGAGCTAGCGGGGTGAATGAGCAGTTCTTC.

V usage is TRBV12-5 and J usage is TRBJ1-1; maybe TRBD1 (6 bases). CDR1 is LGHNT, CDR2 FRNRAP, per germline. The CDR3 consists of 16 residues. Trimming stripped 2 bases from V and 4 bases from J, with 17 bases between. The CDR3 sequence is CASGLTLGGAGTEAFF. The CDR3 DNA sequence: TGTGCTAGTGGTTTGACACTCGGGGGGGCGGGCACTGAAGCTTTCTTT.

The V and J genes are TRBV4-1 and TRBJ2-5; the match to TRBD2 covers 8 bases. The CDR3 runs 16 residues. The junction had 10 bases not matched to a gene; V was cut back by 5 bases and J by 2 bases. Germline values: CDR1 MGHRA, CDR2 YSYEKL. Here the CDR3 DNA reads TGCGCCAGCAGCAAAAACTACGGGGGGGGTCAAGAGACCCAGTACTTC. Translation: CASSKNYGGGQETQYF.

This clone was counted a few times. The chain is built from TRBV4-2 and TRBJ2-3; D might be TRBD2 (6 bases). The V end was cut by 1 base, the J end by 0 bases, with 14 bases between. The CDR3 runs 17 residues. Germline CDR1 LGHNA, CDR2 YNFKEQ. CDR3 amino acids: CASSQGWGDSSTDTQYF. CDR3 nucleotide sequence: TGTGCCAGCAGCCAAGGTTGGGGGGATTCTAGCACAGATACGCAGTATTTT.

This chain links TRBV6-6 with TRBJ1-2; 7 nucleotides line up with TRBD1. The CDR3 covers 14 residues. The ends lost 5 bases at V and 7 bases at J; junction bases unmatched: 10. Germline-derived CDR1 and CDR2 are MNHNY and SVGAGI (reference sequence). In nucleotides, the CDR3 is TGTGCCAGCAGTACCCCAGGGGGAGGAGTTGGCTACACCTTC. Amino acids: CASSTPGGGVGYTF.

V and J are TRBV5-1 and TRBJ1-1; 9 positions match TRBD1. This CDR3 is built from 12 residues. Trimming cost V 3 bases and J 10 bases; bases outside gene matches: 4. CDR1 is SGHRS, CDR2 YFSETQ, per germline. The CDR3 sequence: CASSWDRAAAFF. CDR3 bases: TGCGCCAGCAGCTGGGACAGGGCGGCAGCTTTCTTT.

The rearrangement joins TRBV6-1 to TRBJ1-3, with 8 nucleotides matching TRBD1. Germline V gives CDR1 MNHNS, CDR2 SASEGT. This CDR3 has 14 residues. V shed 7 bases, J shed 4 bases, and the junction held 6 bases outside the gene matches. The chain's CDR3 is CASNRDRSGNTIYF. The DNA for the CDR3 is TGTGCCAGCAACCGGGACAGGTCCGGAAACACCATATATTTT.

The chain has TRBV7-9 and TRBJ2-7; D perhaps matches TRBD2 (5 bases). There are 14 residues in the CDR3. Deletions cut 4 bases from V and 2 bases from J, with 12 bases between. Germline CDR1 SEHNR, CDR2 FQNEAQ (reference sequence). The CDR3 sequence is CASSSPSGTYEQYF. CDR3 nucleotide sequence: TGTGCCAGCAGCTCCCCATCCGGGACCTACGAGCAGTACTTC.

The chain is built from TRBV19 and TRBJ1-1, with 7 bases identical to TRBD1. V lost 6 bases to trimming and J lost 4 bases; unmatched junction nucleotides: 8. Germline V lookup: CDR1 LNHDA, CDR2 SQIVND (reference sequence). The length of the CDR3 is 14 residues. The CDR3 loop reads CASSYRGEGTEAFF. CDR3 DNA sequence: TGTGCCAGTAGCTACAGGGGCGAGGGCACTGAAGCTTTCTTT.

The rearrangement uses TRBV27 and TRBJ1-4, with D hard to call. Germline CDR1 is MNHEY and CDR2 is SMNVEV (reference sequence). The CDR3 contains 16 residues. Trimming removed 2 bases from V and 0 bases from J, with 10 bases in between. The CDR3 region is CASSLHIDATNEKLFF. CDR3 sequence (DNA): TGTGCCAGCAGTTTACACATTGATGCAACTAATGAAAAACTGTTTTTT.

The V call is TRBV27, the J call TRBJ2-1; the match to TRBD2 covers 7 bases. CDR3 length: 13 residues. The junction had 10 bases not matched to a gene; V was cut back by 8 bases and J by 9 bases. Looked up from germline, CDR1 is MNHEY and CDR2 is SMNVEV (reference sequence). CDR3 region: CASGGVVGGEQFF. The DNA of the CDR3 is TGTGCCAGCGGGGGGGTGGTGGGGGGTGAGCAGTTCTTC.

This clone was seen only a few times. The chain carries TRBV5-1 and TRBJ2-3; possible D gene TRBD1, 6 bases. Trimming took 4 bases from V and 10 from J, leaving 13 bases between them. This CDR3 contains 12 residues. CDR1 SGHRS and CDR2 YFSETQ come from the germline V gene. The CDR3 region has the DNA TGCGCCAGCAGCATCGGACAGCACGCGCAGTATTTT. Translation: CASSIGQHAQYF.

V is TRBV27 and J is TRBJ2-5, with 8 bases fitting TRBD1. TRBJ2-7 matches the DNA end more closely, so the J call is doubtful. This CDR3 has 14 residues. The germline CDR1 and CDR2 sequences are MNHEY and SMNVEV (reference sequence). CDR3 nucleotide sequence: TGTGCCAGCAGACCACAGGGGGACTCCTACGAGCAGTACTTC. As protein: CASRPQGDSYEQYF.

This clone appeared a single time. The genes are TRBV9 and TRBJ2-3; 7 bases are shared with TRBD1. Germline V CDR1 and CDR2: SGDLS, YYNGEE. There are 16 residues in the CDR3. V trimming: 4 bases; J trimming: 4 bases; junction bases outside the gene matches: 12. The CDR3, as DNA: TGTGCCAGCAGCCTCCCGGAGACAGGGAAGGCAGATACGCAGTATTTT. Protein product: CASSLPETGKADTQYF.

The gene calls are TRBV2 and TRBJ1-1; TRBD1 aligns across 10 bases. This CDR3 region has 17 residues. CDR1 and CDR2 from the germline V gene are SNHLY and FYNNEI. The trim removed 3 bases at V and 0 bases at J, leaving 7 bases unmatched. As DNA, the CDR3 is TGTGCCAGCAGTGACCCGGGACAGGGGATCATGAACACTGAAGCTTTCTTT. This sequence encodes CASSDPGQGIMNTEAFF.

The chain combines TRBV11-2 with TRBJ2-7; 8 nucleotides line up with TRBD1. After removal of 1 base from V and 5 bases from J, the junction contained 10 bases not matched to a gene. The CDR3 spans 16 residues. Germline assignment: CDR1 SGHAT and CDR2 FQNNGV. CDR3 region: CASSLVRTGSFHEQYF. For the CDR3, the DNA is TGTGCCAGCAGCTTAGTCCGGACAGGGTCATTCCACGAGCAGTACTTC. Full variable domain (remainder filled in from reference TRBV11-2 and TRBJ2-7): EAGVAQSPRYKIIEKRQSVAFWCNPISGHATLYWYQQILGQGPKLLIQFQNNGVVDDSQLPKDRFSAERLKGVDSTLKIQPAKLEDSAVYLCASSLVRTGSFHEQYFGPGTRLTVT.

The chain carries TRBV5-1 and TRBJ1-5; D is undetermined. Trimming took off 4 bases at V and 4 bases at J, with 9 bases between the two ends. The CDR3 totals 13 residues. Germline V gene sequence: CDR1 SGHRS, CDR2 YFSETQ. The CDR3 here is CASSIGPNQPQHF. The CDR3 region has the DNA TGCGCCAGCAGCATTGGGCCTAATCAGCCCCAGCATTTT.

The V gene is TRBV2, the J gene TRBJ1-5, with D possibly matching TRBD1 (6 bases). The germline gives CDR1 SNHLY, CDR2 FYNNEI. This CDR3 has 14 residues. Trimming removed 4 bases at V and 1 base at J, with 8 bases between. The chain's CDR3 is CASSGRGSNQPQHF. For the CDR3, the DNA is TGTGCCAGCAGTGGCAGGGGAAGCAATCAGCCCCAGCATTTT. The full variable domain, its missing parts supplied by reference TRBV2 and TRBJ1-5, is EPEVTQTPSHQVTQMGQEVILRCVPISNHLYFYWYRQILGQKVEFLVSFYNNEISEKSEIFDDQFSVERPDGSNFTLKIRSTKLEDSAMYFCASSGRGSNQPQHFGDGTRLSIL.